This TCR beta chain was recovered during a study of cytomegalovirus exposure and HLA in healthy donors. Points from the study as a whole: A later analysis appeared to link common viral pathogens to several of the most significant clusters. TCR beta chain V- and J-gene trimming was linked, in a later analysis, to a missense variant in DCLRE1C.

For this clone: Its target is unknown.

Both 60 Vbeta primers and 13 Jbeta primers went into the PCR. The assay was immunoSEQ multiplex PCR, and TCRdb's table has in-frame clones only and misses some. Listed are 130,000 or so clones; 2% falls within the top ten. The sequenced sample consisted of PBMCs. The receptor was derived from an older woman in good health and CMV-seronegative.

CDR3 sequence: CASSQAGESADTQYF. For the CDR3, the DNA is TGTGCCAGCAGCCAAGCGGGAGAGTCGGCAGATACGCAGTATTTT. J is TRBJ2-3 and V is TRBV4-2; a weak D match, TRBD2 (6 bases). CDR3 size: 15 residues. Germline-derived CDR1 and CDR2 are LGHNA and YNFKEQ. Trimming stripped 1 base from V and 4 bases from J, with 12 bases between.